The rows below give T cell receptor beta chains drawn from one sample of a study of control samples from healthy donors and cancer patients. Only in-frame clones appear in the TCRdb table, and some are missing; sequencing was by immunoSEQ multiplex PCR. The table includes under 65,000 clones, 90% detected once. The specimen sequenced was PBMCs. The receptors here all came from a woman in her forties or fifties with colorectal cancer. The CDR3 runs from the conserved cysteine through the conserved F or W. Fields, in order: CDR3 protein, CDR3 DNA, D gene, V gene, J gene, clone size. D genes are given only for firm matches. The size field is filled for only some rows; it gives once, few, many or a size class.

CASSLSQSSYNEQFF	TGTGCCAGCAGCTTAAGTCAAAGCTCCTACAATGAGCAGTTCTTC	.	TRBV7-2	TRBJ2-1	.
CASSRDRKETQYF	TGTGCCAGCAGCCGCGACAGAAAAGAGACCCAGTACTTC	.	TRBV7-9	TRBJ2-5	.
CASSPLPVRLKGRSGNTIYF	TGTGCCAGCTCACCACTTCCCGTTCGTTTGAAGGGGCGATCTGGAAACACCATATATTTT	.	TRBV18	TRBJ1-3	once
CASSYGQQTEAFF	TGCGCCAGCAGCTACGGACAGCAAACTGAAGCTTTCTTT	.	TRBV5-1	TRBJ1-1	.
CASRIRAGSGYGYTF	TGTGCCAGCAGGATACGGGCAGGTTCAGGGTATGGCTACACCTTC	.	TRBV28	TRBJ1-2	.
CASSQAGGAGYGYTF	TGTGCCAGTAGTCAAGCCGGAGGAGCTGGGTATGGCTACACCTTC	.	TRBV19	TRBJ1-2	few
CATSAAENYGYTF	TGTGCCACCAGTGCCGCCGAGAACTATGGCTACACCTTC	.	TRBV24-1	TRBJ1-2	.
CASSPPGRAYEQYF	TGTGCCAGCAGCCCCCCGGGCAGGGCCTACGAGCAGTACTTC	.	TRBV5-6	TRBJ2-7	once
CATSDPRQGNYGYTF	TGTGCCACCAGTGACCCGAGACAGGGGAACTATGGCTACACCTTC	TRBD1	TRBV24-1	TRBJ1-2	.
CASSDYMNQPQHF	TGTGCCAGCAGTGATTACATGAATCAGCCCCAGCATTTT	.	TRBV2	TRBJ1-5	.
CASSSGTQREQYF	TGTGCCAGCAGTTCTGGGACCCAACGGGAGCAGTACTTC	.	TRBV27	TRBJ2-7	.